Following are 23 T cell receptor beta chains from one sample sequenced in a study of T cells expressing NK-cell markers. TCRdb reprocessed the 5' RACE reads, keeping one entry per CDR3 protein, no DNA. This specimen shows approximately 460,000 distinct CDR3 sequences; the ten leading clones hold 7.3%. The sequenced material came from blood T cells: a sorted CD56 or NKG2C T cell subset, CD4+ or CD8+ T cells, or bulk PBMC T cells (not recorded which). Receptor source: a woman aged 18-70 years in good health.

This rearrangement joins TRBV15 to TRBJ2-3; TCRdb calls TRBD1, which cannot be checked without DNA. This CDR3 region has 18 residues. Germline CDR1 and CDR2: LNHNV and YYDKDF (reference sequence). The chain's CDR3 is CATSSQVGGWIGTDTQYF.

This sequence joins TRBV9 and TRBJ2-5; as DNA is missing, the TRBD1 call by TCRdb cannot be tested. The CDR3 loop spans 16 amino acids. Germline lookup yields CDR1 SGDLS and CDR2 YYNGEE. This chain's CDR3 is CASSVATMGTQETQYF.

The V gene is TRBV29-1, the J gene TRBJ2-1; TCRdb designates TRBD2, a call that cannot be tested without DNA. The CDR3 spans 14 residues. Germline V lookup: CDR1 SQVTM, CDR2 ANQGSEA. The chain's CDR3 is CSVEGSGRYNEQFF.

The chain carries TRBV6-5 and TRBJ2-7; the TRBD1 assignment by TCRdb is unverifiable without DNA. Germline assignment: CDR1 MNHEY and CDR2 SVGAGI. The CDR3 has 16 residues. Here the CDR3 reads CASSYGVTGTAYEQYF.

V usage is TRBV6-2 or TRBV6-3 and J usage is TRBJ1-5; TCRdb's D call, TRBD1, is unchecked because there is no DNA. Germline V gives CDR1 MNHEY, CDR2 SVGEGT. This CDR3 is built from 14 residues. Here the CDR3 reads CASSYYGGRQPQHF.

The V call is TRBV27, the J call TRBJ2-5; TCRdb returns TRBD2, unconfirmable since there is no DNA. This CDR3 is 15 amino acids long. Germline V gives CDR1 MNHEY, CDR2 SMNVEV (reference sequence). The chain's CDR3 is CASSYFTSGQETQYF.

This sequence joins TRBV5-1 and TRBJ2-1; TCRdb's D call of TRBD1 is untestable without DNA. Germline CDR1 is SGHRS and CDR2 is YFSETQ. The CDR3 length is 15 residues. CDR3 region: CASSLVGQQYNEQFF.

The J gene is TRBJ2-5, the V gene TRBV13; TCRdb picks TRBD1, but there is no DNA to check that call. The CDR3 has 14 amino acids. Germline CDR1 PRHDT, CDR2 FYEKMQ (reference sequence). This CDR3 reads CASSARDREETQYF. Full variable domain (remainder filled in from reference TRBV13 and TRBJ2-5): AAGVIQSPRHLIKEKRETATLKCYPIPRHDTVYWYQQGPGQDPQFLISFYEKMQSDKGSIPDRFSAQQFSDYHSELNMSSLELGDSALYFCASSARDREETQYFGPGTRLLVL.

This rearrangement joins TRBV5-1 to TRBJ2-4; TCRdb selects TRBD1, and the lack of DNA leaves this call unchecked. The germline gives CDR1 SGHRS, CDR2 YFSETQ. The CDR3 is 16 amino acids. CDR3 loop: CASSLGTGLFKNIQYF. Full variable domain (missing parts from reference TRBV5-1 and TRBJ2-4): KAGVTQTPRYLIKTRGQQVTLSCSPISGHRSVSWYQQTPGQGLQFLFEYFSETQRNKGNFPGRFSGRQFSNSRSEMNVSTLELGDSALYLCASSLGTGLFKNIQYFGAGTRLSVL.

This chain links TRBV5-1 with TRBJ2-7; TCRdb names TRBD2, which stays unverified in the absence of DNA. This CDR3 is 17 amino acids long. The germline V gene has CDR1 SGHRS and CDR2 YFSETQ. The CDR3 loop is CASSLRGFAGGGYEQYF. Complete variable domain (other parts from reference TRBV5-1 and TRBJ2-7): KAGVTQTPRYLIKTRGQQVTLSCSPISGHRSVSWYQQTPGQGLQFLFEYFSETQRNKGNFPGRFSGRQFSNSRSEMNVSTLELGDSALYLCASSLRGFAGGGYEQYFGPGTRLTVT.

This sequence joins TRBV10-3 and TRBJ2-7; the TRBD2 assignment by TCRdb is unverifiable without DNA. The CDR3 has 19 residues. The germline CDR1 and CDR2 sequences are ENHRY and SYGVKD. The CDR3 sequence: CAIRRPSAGSDQLTYEQYF.

The gene calls are TRBV12-3 or TRBV12-4 and TRBJ1-3. The length of the CDR3 is 12 residues. CDR3 in amino acids: CASSLTGNTIYF.

The chain combines TRBV4-3 with TRBJ2-7. In germline, CDR1 is LGHNA, CDR2 YSLEER. There are 16 residues in the CDR3. This chain's CDR3 is CASSQDLVSSSYEQYF.

The chain is built from TRBV14 and TRBJ1-1. Per germline, CDR1 SGHDN and CDR2 FVKESK. This CDR3 spans 15 amino acids. The CDR3 loop reads CASSPHGGAGTEAFF.

The chain is built from TRBV6-2 or TRBV6-3 and TRBJ2-1; the D gene TCRdb calls, TRBD2, cannot be checked with no DNA. Germline CDR1 and CDR2: MNHEY and SVGEGT. The CDR3 length is 15 residues. CDR3 in amino acids: CASSSGLASYNEQFF.

The genes are TRBV20-1 and TRBJ1-2. CDR1 and CDR2 (germline): DFQATT, SNEGSKA (reference sequence). CDR3 length: 15 amino acids. The CDR3 sequence is CSARDQRDPNYGYTF.

The chain is built from TRBV6-5 and TRBJ2-2; the D call of TRBD1 rests on TCRdb alone, since no DNA is present to check it. Germline V gene sequence: CDR1 MNHEY, CDR2 SVGAGI. The CDR3 sequence is 18 residues long. The chain's CDR3 is CASSYSGHGDRNTGELFF.

This chain uses TRBV6-4 with TRBJ2-1. The CDR3 is 13 residues long. Germline assignment: CDR1 MRHNA and CDR2 SNTAGT. The CDR3 spells CASSDLDYNEQFF.

V and J are TRBV9 and TRBJ2-5; the TCRdb call, TRBD2, lacks DNA for checking. The CDR3 is 17 residues long. Germline assignment: CDR1 SGDLS and CDR2 YYNGEE. CDR3 loop: CASSLSGGTTYKETQYF.

The chain uses TRBV5-8 and TRBJ1-3; there is no DNA to check the TCRdb D call of TRBD1. This CDR3 spans 15 amino acids. The germline V gene encodes CDR1 SGHTS and CDR2 YDEGEE. CDR3 in amino acids: CASSAKTGVGNTIYF. Using reference TRBV5-8 and TRBJ1-3 for the parts outside the CDR3, the full variable domain is EAGVTQSPTHLIKTRGQQATLRCSPISGHTSVYWYQQALGLGLQFLLWYDEGEERNRGNFPPRFSGRQFPNYSSELNVNALELEDSALYLCASSAKTGVGNTIYFGEGSWLTVV.

The chain links TRBV12-3 or TRBV12-4 to TRBJ2-3. The CDR3 has 13 amino acids. CDR3 loop: CASGWGSTDTQYF.

This chain uses TRBV4-3 with TRBJ1-4. The length of the CDR3 is 16 residues. Germline CDR1 LGHNA, CDR2 YSLEER. The CDR3 here is CASSPAGNRANEKLFF.

The chain employs TRBV28 and TRBJ1-4; the D call from TCRdb, TRBD1, cannot be confirmed without DNA. The CDR3 is 15 amino acids. Germline CDR1 and CDR2: MDHEN and SYDVKM. This CDR3 reads CASSLRGSTNEKLFF.